This TCR beta chain is drawn from a study of response to subunit inactivated influenza vaccine. TCRdb redid the calling of the RT-PCR reads with MiXCR, one entry per CDR3 protein. This repertoire shows almost 600,000 distinct CDR3 sequences, approximately 14% found once; its top ten account for around 10%. This clonotype turned up a few times. Its antigen is not known. Whole-study results and caveats: The authors suggested that few new T cells are recruited per seasonal influenza vaccination.

This CDR3 region has 16 residues. Germline V CDR1 and CDR2: SGHTA, FQGNSA. The ends were cut back, 6 bases at V and 5 bases at J, with 22 bases in the middle. The TCR comes from a man between 45 and 60 years old who received an inactivated influenza vaccine. This sample comprised PBMCs from blood, obtained 11 to 12 days after vaccination. This sequence joins TRBV7-2 and TRBJ1-2, with D possibly being TRBD1 (6 bases). The CDR3 is CASSFGDRRAQYGYTF. The CDR3 coding sequence is TGTGCCAGCAGTTTCGGCGACAGGCGCGCTCAATATGGCTACACCTTC.